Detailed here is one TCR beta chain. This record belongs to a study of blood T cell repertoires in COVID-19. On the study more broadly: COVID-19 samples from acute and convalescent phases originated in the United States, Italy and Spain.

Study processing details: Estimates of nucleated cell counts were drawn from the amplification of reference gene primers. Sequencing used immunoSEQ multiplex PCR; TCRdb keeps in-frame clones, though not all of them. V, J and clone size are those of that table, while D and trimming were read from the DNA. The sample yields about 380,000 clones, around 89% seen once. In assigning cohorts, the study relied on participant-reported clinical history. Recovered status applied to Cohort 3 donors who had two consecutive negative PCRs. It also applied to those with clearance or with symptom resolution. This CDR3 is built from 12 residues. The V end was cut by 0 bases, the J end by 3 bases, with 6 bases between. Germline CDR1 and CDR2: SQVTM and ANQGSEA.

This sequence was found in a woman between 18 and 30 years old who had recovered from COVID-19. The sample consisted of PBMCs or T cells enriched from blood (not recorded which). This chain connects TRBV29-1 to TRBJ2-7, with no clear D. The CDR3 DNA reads TGCAGCGTTGAAGATACCTACTACGAGCAGTACTTC. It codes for CSVEDTYYEQYF.